The 21 T cell receptor beta chains listed next were all sequenced from one sample in a study of T cell changes during pregnancy in multiple sclerosis. TCRdb's copy holds only in-frame clones and misses some; the assay was immunoSEQ multiplex PCR. The table has fewer than 13,000 clones, 75% to 85% seen once. Source: CD8+ T cells from peripheral blood mononuclear cells, taken in the third trimester of pregnancy. The source is a female donor in good health, enrolled as a control in a pregnancy study.

This rearrangement joins TRBV6-1 to TRBJ2-1, with 11 nucleotides matching TRBD2. This CDR3 is 15 amino acids long. Germline CDR1 MNHNS, CDR2 SASEGT. The V and J ends lost 1 base and 8 bases, in that order; junction bases with no gene match: 4. CDR3 region: CASSEDTSGGYEQFF. The CDR3 region has the DNA TGTGCCAGCAGTGAAGACACTAGCGGGGGTTATGAGCAGTTCTTC.

The V call is TRBV6-1, the J call TRBJ1-5, with 9 bases that match TRBD1. V gave up 0 bases and J gave up 8 bases; unmatched junction bases: 5. From germline, CDR1 is MNHNS and CDR2 SASEGT. This CDR3 spans 15 amino acids. The CDR3: CASSEAGTGWKPQHF. In nucleotides, the CDR3 is TGTGCCAGCAGTGAAGCCGGGACAGGGTGGAAGCCCCAGCATTTT.

This clone qualifies as medium-sized. The chain has TRBV5-6 and TRBJ1-1; no reliable D call. V was pared by 3 bases and J by 3 bases, with 9 bases between. The CDR3 is 13 amino acids. Germline V CDR1 and CDR2: SGHDT, YYEEEE. Written as DNA, the CDR3 is TGTGCCAGCAGCTCCGACTCCCACACTGAAGCTTTCTTT. It translates to CASSSDSHTEAFF.

This chain joins TRBV18 and TRBJ1-1; 8 bases align to TRBD1. CDR1 is KGHSH and CDR2 is LQKENI in the germline V gene. The CDR3 is 14 residues long. The trim removed 2 bases at V and 11 bases at J, leaving 10 bases unmatched. The CDR3 sequence is CASSPLDRELNAFF. The CDR3 region has the DNA TGTGCCAGCTCACCATTGGACAGGGAGCTTAACGCTTTCTTT.

This chain uses TRBV6-4 with TRBJ2-2; TRBD2 agrees at 14 bases. Losses at the gene ends were 3 bases for V and 4 bases for J; bases not matched to a gene: 1. Per the germline V gene, CDR1 is MRHNA and CDR2 is SNTAGT. The CDR3 has 16 amino acids. The CDR3 sequence is CASSETSGRATGELFF. The CDR3 nucleotides read TGTGCCAGCAGTGAGACTAGCGGGAGGGCCACCGGGGAGCTGTTTTTT.

The chain uses TRBV6-5 and TRBJ2-4, with TRBD2 matching over 7 bases. Trimming removed 5 bases from V and 1 base from J; junction bases left unmatched: 5. CDR1 and CDR2 from the germline V gene are MNHEY and SVGAGI. The CDR3 is 15 amino acids. The CDR3 region has the DNA TGTGCCAGCAGTAAATCGACTAGCGCCAAAAACATTCAGTACTTC. This translates into CASSKSTSAKNIQYF.

The chain joins TRBV7-6 to TRBJ2-7, with 7 nucleotides matching TRBD2. CDR3 length: 16 amino acids. The junction had 11 bases not matched to a gene; V was cut back by 5 bases and J by 1 base. Germline-derived CDR1 and CDR2 are SGHVS and FNYEAQ. The CDR3 sequence is CASSPGLADVSYEQYF. The DNA of the CDR3 is TGTGCCAGCAGCCCCGGGCTAGCGGACGTTTCCTACGAGCAGTACTTC.

By share, this clone ranks as large. The chain employs TRBV4-1 and TRBJ2-7; D is possibly TRBD1 (5 bases). The CDR3 runs 13 residues. Deletions cut 3 bases from V and 5 bases from J, with 11 bases between. Per germline, CDR1 MGHRA and CDR2 YSYEKL. CDR3 loop: CASSQGLTNEQYF. In nucleotides, the CDR3 is TGCGCCAGCAGCCAGGGGCTGACGAACGAGCAGTACTTC.

This sequence joins TRBV28 and TRBJ2-7; perhaps TRBD2 as D (6 bases). Trimming stripped 3 bases from V and 6 bases from J, with 15 bases between. This CDR3 contains 14 residues. Germline V CDR1 and CDR2: MDHEN, SYDVKM. The CDR3: CASSLWGSEGEQYF. The CDR3 bases are TGTGCCAGCAGTTTGTGGGGCTCGGAGGGCGAGCAGTACTTC.

The genes are TRBV6-5 and TRBJ2-2; TRBD2 is a possible D gene (6 bases). CDR1 MNHEY and CDR2 SVGAGI come from the germline V gene. The ends were cut back, 4 bases at V and 1 base at J, with 13 bases in the middle. This CDR3 spans 16 amino acids. The CDR3 protein is CASSLMAGRNTGELFF. As DNA, the CDR3 is TGTGCCAGCAGTTTGATGGCGGGGCGGAACACCGGGGAGCTGTTTTTT.

The rearrangement uses TRBV4-3 and TRBJ2-5; weak D call: TRBD2 (7 bases). The V gene's germline CDR1 is LGHNA and CDR2 YSLEER. The CDR3 has 15 residues. Trimming removed 2 bases from V and 5 bases from J, with 15 bases in between. This CDR3 reads CASSQYAGASETQYF. CDR3 coding DNA: TGCGCCAGCAGCCAATACGCGGGGGCCTCCGAGACCCAGTACTTC.

The CDR3 sequence: CASSVALTGGPTDTQYF. In DNA, the CDR3 is TGTGCCAGCAGCGTAGCATTAACAGGGGGCCCCACAGATACGCAGTATTTT. V and J are TRBV9 and TRBJ2-3; 9 bases line up with TRBD1. The germline V gene encodes CDR1 SGDLS and CDR2 YYNGEE. Trimming cost V 0 bases and J 2 bases; bases outside gene matches: 7. The CDR3 contains 17 residues.

The chain employs TRBV25-1 and TRBJ1-4; D unclear. Trimming pared 1 base from V and 3 bases from J, leaving 9 bases between. Per the germline V gene, CDR1 is MGHDK and CDR2 is SYGVNS. The CDR3 is 15 residues long. The CDR3 bases are TGTGCCAGCAGTGAATTCGGCCAGGCTAATGAAAAACTGTTTTTT. Translating gives CASSEFGQANEKLFF.

V is TRBV23-1 and J is TRBJ1-1; D gene uncertain. TRBV23-1 is given ORF status, its function remaining uncertain. V was pared by 7 bases and J by 4 bases, with 25 bases between. There are 17 residues in the CDR3. As DNA, the CDR3 is TGCGCCAGCATCGGGAATGGGTTTCTTTACCCGGCCACTGAAGCTTTCTTT. Translation: CASIGNGFLYPATEAFF.

V gene TRBV28 combines with J gene TRBJ2-7; 8 bases are a match to TRBD2. Trimming removed 5 bases from V and 6 bases from J; junction bases left unmatched: 9. The V gene's germline CDR1 is MDHEN and CDR2 SYDVKM. The CDR3 has 14 amino acids. CDR3 protein: CASSGTGTRGEQYF. DNA of the CDR3: TGTGCCAGCAGTGGTACCGGGACTAGGGGCGAGCAGTACTTC.

This clone counts as medium-sized. The rearrangement uses TRBV5-6 and TRBJ1-4; 8 bases fit TRBD1. J lost 8 bases, V lost 0 bases, and 6 bases had no gene match. Germline V gives CDR1 SGHDT, CDR2 YYEEEE. The CDR3 is 15 amino acids. CDR3 in DNA: TGTGCCAGCAGCTTGGGGACAGGGCCGGGGGAAAAACTGTTTTTT. Protein: CASSLGTGPGEKLFF.

This clone has a single count. V usage is TRBV2 and J usage is TRBJ1-5, with 10 bases matching TRBD1. The V and J ends lost 6 bases and 0 bases, in that order; junction bases with no gene match: 2. This CDR3 has 15 residues. Germline lookup yields CDR1 SNHLY and CDR2 FYNNEI. CDR3: CASRGTGVSNQPQHF. The CDR3 region has the DNA TGTGCCAGCAGGGGGACAGGGGTTAGCAATCAGCCCCAGCATTTT.

The table lists this clone with a count of one. The chain has TRBV10-3 and TRBJ1-1, with a possible D match to TRBD1 (5 bases). V lost 11 bases and J lost 2, with 9 bases in between. The CDR3 is 11 residues long. From germline, CDR1 is ENHRY and CDR2 SYGVKD. The CDR3 sequence is CASRENTEAFF. The CDR3 DNA reads as TGTGCCTCCAGGGAAAACACTGAAGCTTTCTTT.

This rearrangement joins TRBV4-3 to TRBJ2-5; D may be TRBD2 (5 bases). V gave up 4 bases and J gave up 3 bases, with 15 bases separating them. The CDR3 contains 15 residues. Germline assignment: CDR1 LGHNA and CDR2 YSLEER. The CDR3 protein is CASSLTWTGKETQYF. The CDR3 nucleotides are TGCGCCAGCAGCCTCACCTGGACTGGAAAAGAGACCCAGTACTTC.

This clone was counted once. This chain links TRBV10-3 with TRBJ1-2, with 9 bases lining up with TRBD1. Per the germline V gene, CDR1 is ENHRY and CDR2 is SYGVKD. The junction had 4 bases not matched to a gene; V was cut back by 8 bases and J by 3 bases. The CDR3 loop spans 13 amino acids. CDR3 in DNA: TGTGCCATCGGACAGGGGCTAGACTATGGCTACACCTTC. It is translated as CAIGQGLDYGYTF.

The chain combines TRBV9 with TRBJ2-1, with D possibly TRBD2 on 5 matching bases. Trimming left V 4 bases short and J 9 bases short, with 14 bases between. The CDR3 runs 13 residues. Germline V gene lookup returns CDR1 SGDLS and CDR2 YYNGEE. The CDR3 sequence: CASSYGVPTEQFF. The CDR3 DNA sequence: TGTGCCAGCAGCTACGGGGTCCCCACTGAGCAGTTCTTC.